This entry lists 31 T cell receptor beta chains sequenced from one sample in a study of blood T cell repertoires in COVID-19. Profiled with immunoSEQ multiplex PCR; TCRdb holds only in-frame clones, not every one. The table has approximately 31,000 clones, approximately 91% seen once. The sequenced sample consisted of peripheral blood. The receptors shown here come from a woman of 80 years or more with active or convalescent COVID-19.

The chain has TRBV5-1 and TRBJ1-5; D remains ambiguous. V shed 2 bases and J shed 0 bases, with 3 bases lying between them. Germline V CDR1 and CDR2: SGHRS, YFSETQ. This CDR3 has 13 residues. The CDR3 here is CASSFGSNQPQHF. CDR3 nucleotides: TGCGCCAGCAGCTTCGGTAGCAATCAGCCCCAGCATTTT. Combining the CDR3 with reference TRBV5-1 and TRBJ1-5 gives the whole variable domain KAGVTQTPRYLIKTRGQQVTLSCSPISGHRSVSWYQQTPGQGLQFLFEYFSETQRNKGNFPGRFSGRQFSNSRSEMNVSTLELGDSALYLCASSFGSNQPQHFGDGTRLSIL.

The chain is built from TRBV6-1 and TRBJ2-1; D ambiguous. Germline V gene sequence: CDR1 MNHNS, CDR2 SASEGT. The V gene lost 2 bases and the J gene lost 9 bases, with 5 bases spanning the gap. The CDR3 totals 11 residues. The CDR3 region is CASSEFGEQFF. DNA of the CDR3: TGTGCCAGCAGTGAATTCGGTGAGCAGTTCTTC.

This clone has a single count. The gene calls are TRBV5-4 and TRBJ2-1, with D perhaps TRBD2 (6 bases). V lost 2 bases, J lost 1 base, and 10 bases lay in between. The germline CDR1 and CDR2 sequences are SGHNT and YYREEE (reference sequence). The CDR3 contains 15 residues. CDR3 sequence (DNA): TGTGCCAGCAGCTTCAACGGGGGATCCTACAATGAGCAGTTCTTC. This gives the protein CASSFNGGSYNEQFF.

The rearrangement links TRBV18 to TRBJ1-1; 11 bases are a match to TRBD1. CDR1 and CDR2 (germline): KGHSH, LQKENI. CDR3 length equals 16 residues. Trimming at V came to 4 bases and at J to 4 bases, leaving 8 bases not matched to a gene. Written as DNA, the CDR3 is TGTGCCAGCTCACGACAAGGGACAGGGGGTAGCACTGAAGCTTTCTTT. Its translation: CASSRQGTGGSTEAFF.

A single count supports this clone. This sequence joins TRBV12-3 or TRBV12-4 and TRBJ2-1; no reliable D call. Trimming left V 6 bases short and J 8 bases short, with 14 bases between. This CDR3 comprises 13 residues. DNA for the CDR3: TGTGCCAGCAGACCAACAGCCGTCGATGAGCAGTTCTTC. This translates into CASRPTAVDEQFF.

The CDR3 reads CASGLVPKGQGFSPLHF. The CDR3 DNA sequence: TGTGCTAGTGGTTTGGTACCGAAAGGACAGGGTTTCTCACCCCTCCACTTT. The genes are TRBV12-5 and TRBJ1-6, with 8 nucleotides matching TRBD1. CDR3 length equals 17 residues. Germline CDR1 and CDR2: LGHNT and FRNRAP. The V gene end was trimmed by 0 bases and the J gene end by 10 bases; junction bases not matched to a gene: 11.

V is TRBV5-1 and J is TRBJ1-1; D is unresolved. V was pared by 1 base and J by 0 bases, with 7 bases between. This CDR3 is built from 14 residues. Germline V CDR1 and CDR2: SGHRS, YFSETQ. CDR3 in amino acids: CASSLIQVNTEAFF. The DNA of the CDR3 is TGCGCCAGCAGCTTGATCCAGGTGAACACTGAAGCTTTCTTT.

This clone was found a few times. V gene TRBV7-9 combines with J gene TRBJ1-2; perhaps TRBD1 as D (5 bases). There are 13 residues in the CDR3. Germline CDR1 SEHNR, CDR2 FQNEAQ (reference sequence). Between the trimmed V and J ends, which lost 5 bases and 2 bases, there was a span of 9 bases. In DNA form, the CDR3 reads TGTGCCAGCAGCCCGACAGCGAACTATGGCTACACCTTC. It specifies CASSPTANYGYTF.

V and J are TRBV6-5 and TRBJ1-2, with 12 bases matching TRBD1. Germline lookup yields CDR1 MNHEY and CDR2 SVGAGI. The CDR3 loop spans 15 amino acids. V shed 2 bases and J 2 bases; nucleotides not matched to a gene: 0. This CDR3 reads CASSYGTGGNYGYTF. The CDR3 nucleotides are TGTGCCAGCAGTTACGGGACAGGGGGCAACTATGGCTACACCTTC.

The rearrangement links TRBV11-2 to TRBJ1-2; D is unclear. Trimming took 3 bases from V and 4 from J, leaving 9 bases between them. The CDR3 runs 13 residues. Germline assignment: CDR1 SGHAT and CDR2 FQNNGV. DNA of the CDR3: TGTGCCAGCAGCTTGCGTGGAGTCTATGGCTACACCTTC. It codes for CASSLRGVYGYTF.

The V call is TRBV5-1, the J call TRBJ1-1; no definite D call. The CDR3 is 15 amino acids. Germline values: CDR1 SGHRS, CDR2 YFSETQ. Trimming pared 0 bases from V and 0 bases from J, leaving 9 bases between. The CDR3 nucleotides are TGCGCCAGCAGCTTGGGGCCGGGGATGAACACTGAAGCTTTCTTT. This encodes CASSLGPGMNTEAFF.

This clone has more than one count but fewer than ten. This chain links TRBV11-2 with TRBJ2-3; D ambiguous. From germline, CDR1 is SGHAT and CDR2 FQNNGV. V was clipped by 5 bases and J by 2 bases, with 20 bases between them. This CDR3 is 17 amino acids long. The CDR3 DNA is TGTGCCAGCAGCATATCGAAACAGAGCATTAACACAGATACGCAGTATTTT. Amino acid sequence: CASSISKQSINTDTQYF.

This rearrangement joins TRBV21-1 to TRBJ2-7; the D call of TRBD2 is as the table states it, not checked on the DNA. TRBV21-1 constitutes a pseudogene. The CDR3 sequence is 16 residues long. DNA of the CDR3: TGTGCCAGCAGCAAAAATGAAACTAGCGGTAGGGACGAGCAGTACTTC. Residues: CASSKNETSGRDEQYF.

The V and J genes are TRBV12-5 and TRBJ1-1; the D is unclear. The ends were cut back, 1 base at V and 6 bases at J, with 9 bases in the middle. Germline V gene lookup returns CDR1 LGHNT and CDR2 FRNRAP. The CDR3 is made up of 13 amino acids. As DNA, the CDR3 is TGTGCTAGTGGTTTGGGATCGGTCTCTGAAGCTTTCTTT. This translates into CASGLGSVSEAFF.

The chain carries TRBV6-1 and TRBJ1-4, with 9 bases that match TRBD1. V lost 2 bases to trimming and J lost 7 bases; unmatched junction nucleotides: 14. Germline V gene sequence: CDR1 MNHNS, CDR2 SASEGT. The CDR3 is 18 amino acids. The CDR3 reads CASSEFGTGLVGGEKLFF. CDR3 bases: TGTGCCAGCAGTGAATTTGGGACAGGGCTCGTGGGGGGTGAAAAACTGTTTTTT.

The chain uses TRBV5-4 and TRBJ2-5, with 9 bases fitting TRBD2. This CDR3 spans 15 amino acids. V lost 4 bases to trimming and J lost 1 base; unmatched junction nucleotides: 5. Germline V gives CDR1 SGHNT, CDR2 YYREEE (reference sequence). The CDR3 nucleotides read TGTGCCAGCAGCCTAGCGGGGCCGATCCAAGAGACCCAGTACTTC. Its protein product is CASSLAGPIQETQYF. The variable domain in full, completed from reference TRBV5-4 and TRBJ2-5, reads ETGVTQSPTHLIKTRGQQVTLRCSSQSGHNTVSWYQQALGQGPQFIFQYYREEENGRGNFPPRFSGLQFPNYSSELNVNALELDDSALYLCASSLAGPIQETQYFGPGTRLLVL.

The chain couples TRBV6-5 to TRBJ1-1, with TRBD1 identical over 7 bases. Germline V gene data show CDR1 as MNHEY and CDR2 as SVGAGI. Losses at the gene ends were 9 bases for V and 5 bases for J; bases not matched to a gene: 9. This CDR3 is 13 amino acids long. The CDR3 DNA reads as TGTGCCAGTAAACCAGGGGGGTGGACTGAAGCTTTCTTT. This encodes CASKPGGWTEAFF.

Only one count was recorded for this clone. The chain is built from TRBV12-5 and TRBJ1-4; 7 bases line up with TRBD1. V lost 6 bases, J lost 6 bases, and 7 bases stayed unmatched. The CDR3 covers 14 residues. In germline, CDR1 is LGHNT, CDR2 FRNRAP. CDR3 in DNA: TGTGCTAGTGGCACTATGACAGGGTATGAAAAACTGTTTTTT. Translation: CASGTMTGYEKLFF.

The chain joins TRBV3-1 (or the pseudogene TRBV3-2) to TRBJ2-2, with a possible D match to TRBD1 (6 bases). The germline gives CDR1 LGHDT, CDR2 YNNKEL (reference sequence). The CDR3 sequence is 14 residues long. The V and J ends lost 4 bases and 1 base respectively, with 7 bases between them. The CDR3 DNA is TGTGCCAGCAGCCTGGGACAGAACACCGGGGAGCTGTTTTTT. Translating it yields CASSLGQNTGELFF.

The chain is built from TRBV7-8 and TRBJ2-7, with 9 nucleotides matching TRBD2. V shed 2 bases, J shed 7 bases, and the junction held 9 bases outside the gene matches. CDR3 length: 15 amino acids. Germline assignment: CDR1 SGHVS and CDR2 FQNEAQ. CDR3 protein: CASSLLERGAGEQYF. The CDR3 DNA reads as TGTGCCAGCAGCTTATTGGAGCGGGGGGCGGGAGAGCAGTACTTC. The full variable domain, in which reference TRBV7-8 and TRBJ2-7 provide the parts outside the CDR3, is GAGVSQSPRYKVAKRGQDVALRCDPISGHVSLFWYQQALGQGPEFLTYFQNEAQLDKSGLPSDRFFAERPEGSVSTLKIQRTQQEDSAVYLCASSLLERGAGEQYFGPGTRLTVT.

This clone was seen once. The J gene is TRBJ1-5, the V gene TRBV5-1; D unresolved. The CDR3 loop spans 15 amino acids. Trimming cost V 0 bases and J 0 bases, with 7 bases left between them. The germline gives CDR1 SGHRS, CDR2 YFSETQ. The CDR3 sequence is CASSLDGGSNQPQHF. The CDR3 bases are TGCGCCAGCAGCTTGGACGGCGGTAGCAATCAGCCCCAGCATTTT. Combining the CDR3 with reference TRBV5-1 and TRBJ1-5 gives the whole variable domain KAGVTQTPRYLIKTRGQQVTLSCSPISGHRSVSWYQQTPGQGLQFLFEYFSETQRNKGNFPGRFSGRQFSNSRSEMNVSTLELGDSALYLCASSLDGGSNQPQHFGDGTRLSIL.

V and J are TRBV7-2 and TRBJ2-6; TRBD1 matches 7 bases. The CDR3 covers 15 residues. The germline V gene has CDR1 SGHTA and CDR2 FQGNSA. Unmatched junction bases numbered 2, after V lost 4 bases and J lost 2 bases. In DNA form, the CDR3 reads TGTGCCAGCAGCTCCCAGGGGGCTGGGGCCAACGTCCTGACTTTC. Translated: CASSSQGAGANVLTF.

J is TRBJ1-1 and V is TRBV5-1; D possibly corresponds to TRBD1 (5 bases). Trimming stripped 1 base from V and 4 bases from J, with 11 bases between. The CDR3 covers 14 residues. The germline gives CDR1 SGHRS, CDR2 YFSETQ. The CDR3 region is CASSLRQGGTEAFF. Here the CDR3 DNA reads TGCGCCAGCAGCTTGAGGCAGGGCGGCACTGAAGCTTTCTTT.

This clone was detected only a few times. CDR3 residues: CASSSGTGGLEKLFF. Written as DNA, the CDR3 is TGTGCCAGCAGTTCGGGGACAGGGGGACTTGAAAAACTGTTTTTT. V and J are TRBV28 and TRBJ1-4; 11 positions agree with TRBD1. There are 15 residues in the CDR3. Germline values: CDR1 MDHEN, CDR2 SYDVKM. J was trimmed by 7 bases and V by 4 bases; bases with no gene match: 5.

The chain has TRBV29-1 and TRBJ1-3; 8 positions match TRBD1. V gave up 3 bases and J gave up 4 bases; unmatched junction bases: 2. From germline, CDR1 is SQVTM and CDR2 ANQGSEA. The CDR3 is 13 residues long. CDR3 bases: TGCAGCGTTGAGGACAGGGCAGGAAACACCATATATTTT. Translated, it gives CSVEDRAGNTIYF.

The rearrangement joins TRBV20-1 to TRBJ1-1; D is possibly TRBD1 (5 bases). CDR1 DFQATT and CDR2 SNEGSKA come from the germline V gene (reference sequence). V was trimmed by 3 bases and J by 2 bases, leaving 13 bases between them. The length of the CDR3 is 14 residues. CDR3 nucleotide sequence: TGCAGTGCTAGTTCCGGGGGGACCAACACTGAAGCTTTCTTT. This sequence encodes CSASSGGTNTEAFF.

The gene calls are TRBV5-8 and TRBJ1-3; the D gene is possibly TRBD1 (6 bases). CDR1 is SGHTS, CDR2 YDEGEE, per germline. The CDR3 contains 14 residues. V lost 3 bases and J 1 base, leaving 8 bases between the germline ends. The DNA of the CDR3 is TGTGCCAGCAGCTCGACAGGTTCTGGAAACACCATATATTTT. This gives the protein CASSSTGSGNTIYF.

CDR3 in DNA: TGCGCCAGCAGCTTTTCCCTCGAGCAGTTCTTC. This gives the protein CASSFSLEQFF. V usage is TRBV5-1 and J usage is TRBJ2-1; no definite D call. With 2 bases removed from V and 10 bases from J, the gap between germline ends came to 7 bases. The CDR3 runs 11 residues. In germline, CDR1 is SGHRS, CDR2 YFSETQ. Full variable domain (missing parts from reference TRBV5-1 and TRBJ2-1): KAGVTQTPRYLIKTRGQQVTLSCSPISGHRSVSWYQQTPGQGLQFLFEYFSETQRNKGNFPGRFSGRQFSNSRSEMNVSTLELGDSALYLCASSFSLEQFFGPGTRLTVL.

The gene calls are TRBV6-5 and TRBJ1-1, with D tentatively TRBD1 (5 bases). CDR3 size: 16 residues. Trimming pared 2 bases from V and 7 bases from J, leaving 20 bases between. CDR1 is MNHEY, CDR2 SVGAGI, per germline. The CDR3 protein is CASSYARVRDGGEAFF. CDR3 sequence (DNA): TGTGCCAGCAGTTACGCGCGCGTCAGGGACGGGGGTGAAGCTTTCTTT.

The rearrangement uses TRBV15 and TRBJ1-2, with 8 positions matching TRBD1. V gave up 9 bases and J gave up 2 bases; unmatched junction bases: 11. Germline V gives CDR1 LNHNV, CDR2 YYDKDF (reference sequence). The CDR3 totals 15 residues. The CDR3 protein is CATTSTGGWNYGYTF. In nucleotides, the CDR3 is TGTGCCACTACCTCTACAGGGGGATGGAACTATGGCTACACCTTC.

The chain couples TRBV4-2 to TRBJ2-3, with 9 bases that match TRBD2. Trimming at V came to 1 base and at J to 0 bases, leaving 5 bases not matched to a gene. Germline-derived CDR1 and CDR2 are LGHNA and YNFKEQ. The CDR3 length is 17 residues. The CDR3 here is CASSQGSSGTSTDTQYF. As DNA, the CDR3 is TGTGCCAGCAGCCAAGGTTCTAGCGGGACAAGCACAGATACGCAGTATTTT.